This record looks at one TCR beta chain sequence and its context. These data are taken from a study of human versus mouse CDR3 diversity and MHC coevolution. Produced via immunoSEQ multiplex PCR; TCRdb's table is partial and in-frame only. Among tens of thousands of clones, around 93% were seen once, and the ten largest hold 1.1% to 1.5%. Sample: naive CD4+ T cells from blood. Subset described: CD45RO-negative CD62L-positive naive CD4 T cells. The TCR comes from a person aged 25-75 years in good health.

The CDR3 nucleotides read TGTGCCAGCAGCTTAGTTAATAATCAGCCCCAGCATTTT. As protein: CASSLVNNQPQHF. The chain uses TRBV7-8 and TRBJ1-5; D remains unclear. The germline V gene encodes CDR1 SGHVS and CDR2 FQNEAQ. The CDR3 is made up of 13 amino acids. Deletions cut 1 base from V and 4 bases from J, with 5 bases between.